A single sample gave rise to the 24 T cell receptor beta chains below, sequenced in a study of beta chain features in type 1 diabetes. Reverse transcribing all isolated RNA meant expressed TCRB transcripts were sequenced. Produced via immunoSEQ multiplex PCR; TCRdb's table is partial and in-frame only. The sample consists of around 320,000 clones, about 15% of them appearing once. Sequenced material: central memory CD4+ T cells from blood. The receptors here all came from a man aged 25-40 years in good health.

As regards this clone: At one boundary the junction diverges from the germline segment, which might be a read error. This same CDR3 is encoded by further DNA sequences in the sample. The chain employs TRBV7-7 and TRBJ2-5, with 8 bases fitting TRBD2. This CDR3 has 13 residues. CDR1 is SSHAT and CDR2 is FNYEAQ in the germline V gene (reference sequence). Here the CDR3 reads CASSQVREGTQYF. CDR3 DNA sequence: TGCGCCAGCAGCCAAGTCCGGGAGGGGACCCAGTACTTC.

J is TRBJ1-1 and V is TRBV18; D ambiguous. CDR3 length: 13 amino acids. In germline, CDR1 is KGHSH, CDR2 LQKENI. Deletions cut 2 bases from V and 4 bases from J, with 8 bases between. CDR3 bases: TGTGCCAGCTCACCAAAACGGACCACTGAAGCTTTCTTT. This translates into CASSPKRTTEAFF. Full variable domain (rest looked up from reference TRBV18 and TRBJ1-1): NAGVMQNPRHLVRRRGQEARLRCSPMKGHSHVYWYRQLPEEGLKFMVYLQKENIIDESGMPKERFSAEFPKEGPSILRIQQVVRGDSAAYFCASSPKRTTEAFFGQGTRLTVV.

There are a few counts of this clone. The V gene is TRBV29-1, the J gene TRBJ1-2, with D possibly TRBD1 on 5 matching bases. V gave up 3 bases and J gave up 7 bases, with 9 bases separating them. There are 11 residues in the CDR3. Germline assignment: CDR1 SQVTM and CDR2 ANQGSEA. The CDR3 reads CSVDGGGGYTF. The CDR3 coding sequence is TGCAGCGTTGATGGTGGGGGTGGCTACACCTTC.

This sequence joins TRBV5-1 and TRBJ2-1, with D maybe TRBD2 (5 bases). The CDR3 covers 14 residues. Germline values: CDR1 SGHRS, CDR2 YFSETQ. The V end was cut by 4 bases, the J end by 9 bases, with 17 bases between. The CDR3 bases are TGCGCCAGCAGCACCACTAGGGAGTCGGGTGAGCAGTTCTTC. Its protein is CASSTTRESGEQFF. The full variable domain, completed using reference TRBV5-1 and TRBJ2-1, is KAGVTQTPRYLIKTRGQQVTLSCSPISGHRSVSWYQQTPGQGLQFLFEYFSETQRNKGNFPGRFSGRQFSNSRSEMNVSTLELGDSALYLCASSTTRESGEQFFGPGTRLTVL.

This clone was seen a handful of times. This chain uses TRBV4-1 with TRBJ1-4, with 9 bases lining up with TRBD1. V lost 2 bases, J lost 7 bases, and 5 bases stayed unmatched. The germline V gene has CDR1 MGHRA and CDR2 YSYEKL. The CDR3 contains 15 residues. The CDR3 bases are TGCGCCAGCAGCCAATGGACAGGGGCAGGTGAAAAACTGTTTTTT. It encodes CASSQWTGAGEKLFF.

This clone occurred a few times. This chain links TRBV5-1 with TRBJ2-6; D not certain. The CDR3 loop spans 14 amino acids. In germline, CDR1 is SGHRS, CDR2 YFSETQ. V lost 7 bases to trimming and J lost 2 bases, with 10 bases between them. The CDR3: CASGRTPGANVLTF. Here the CDR3 DNA reads TGCGCCAGCGGACGGACGCCTGGGGCCAACGTCCTGACTTTC.

The rearrangement joins TRBV11-1 to TRBJ2-7; 7 bases agree with TRBD2. V shed 3 bases and J 0 bases; nucleotides not matched to a gene: 2. Germline CDR1 SGHAT, CDR2 FQDESV (reference sequence). This CDR3 is built from 14 residues. The CDR3 loop is CASSFGGTSYEQYF. CDR3 in DNA: TGTGCCAGCAGCTTCGGGGGGACCTCCTACGAGCAGTACTTC.

This clone has ten or more counts. The chain carries TRBV6-1 and TRBJ1-5, with D uncertain. The germline gives CDR1 MNHNS, CDR2 SASEGT. The V and J ends lost 7 bases and 0 bases respectively, with 10 bases between them. CDR3 length: 14 residues. CDR3 nucleotide sequence: TGTGCCAGCAACGGCGGGAATAGCAATCAGCCCCAGCATTTT. It codes for CASNGGNSNQPQHF.

The CDR3, as DNA: TGCAGCGTTTGGGATCCTAAGTACTACGAGCAGTACTTC. Translating gives CSVWDPKYYEQYF. This rearrangement joins TRBV29-1 to TRBJ2-7; no firm D call. There are 13 residues in the CDR3. Trimming removed 5 bases at V and 3 bases at J, with 14 bases between. Germline V gene sequence: CDR1 SQVTM, CDR2 ANQGSEA.

The table lists this clone with a few counts. The chain couples TRBV14 to TRBJ2-5, with a possible D match to TRBD1 (6 bases). This CDR3 comprises 14 residues. Trimming shortened V by 0 bases and J by 5 bases, and 10 bases separated the two germline ends. Germline V gene sequence: CDR1 SGHDN, CDR2 FVKESK. This CDR3 reads CASSQDQGWETQYF. The CDR3 DNA reads TGTGCCAGCAGCCAAGACCAGGGGTGGGAGACCCAGTACTTC.

This clone occurred a few times. The chain recombines TRBV6-1 with TRBJ2-1; D might be TRBD2 (6 bases). Germline loops: CDR1 MNHNS, CDR2 SASEGT. V gave up 7 bases and J gave up 8 bases, with 15 bases separating them. The CDR3 is made up of 13 amino acids. The CDR3 protein is CASINRLGYEQFF. In DNA form, the CDR3 reads TGTGCCAGCATAAACAGACTAGGCTATGAGCAGTTCTTC.

This clone was picked up a small number of times. This chain joins TRBV7-2 and TRBJ2-7; 8 bases fit TRBD2. The V segment lost 5 bases and the J segment 2 bases; nucleotides outside the gene matches: 8. Germline CDR1 SGHTA, CDR2 FQGNSA. This CDR3 has 15 amino acids. The DNA for the CDR3 is TGTGCCAGCAGCAGCTCGGGGGGGTCCCCCTACGAGCAGTACTTC. This translates into CASSSSGGSPYEQYF.

As concerns this clone: A read error is likely here: a far larger clone is one base away. V is TRBV5-5 and J is TRBJ2-1; 12 bases are a match to TRBD2. The CDR3 is 17 amino acids. Unmatched junction bases numbered 4, after V lost 0 bases and J lost 3 bases. Germline V gene data show CDR1 as SGHKS and CDR2 as YYEKEE (reference sequence). The DNA for the CDR3 is TGTGCCAGCAGCTTGGGAGGACTAGCGGGACGCTACAATGAGCAGTTCTTC. Its protein is CASSLGGLAGRYNEQFF.

The chain carries TRBV2 and TRBJ2-7; possibly TRBD1 or TRBD2 for D (5 bases each). This CDR3 spans 13 amino acids. Germline CDR1 SNHLY, CDR2 FYNNEI. Deletions cut 5 bases from V and 1 base from J, with 9 bases between. DNA for the CDR3: TGTGCCAGCAGTACGGGACCTTCCTACGAGCAGTACTTC. Translating gives CASSTGPSYEQYF.

There are a few counts of this clone. The rearrangement uses TRBV9 and TRBJ2-3; TRBD2 agrees at 9 bases. CDR3 length: 13 residues. Per germline, CDR1 SGDLS and CDR2 YYNGEE. J was trimmed by 5 bases and V by 7 bases; bases with no gene match: 5. DNA for the CDR3: TGTGCCAGCTTAGCGGGAGTTGAAGATACGCAGTATTTT. Its translation is CASLAGVEDTQYF.

This clone was seen only a few times. The sample contains more than one DNA sequence encoding this CDR3. The chain employs TRBV2 and TRBJ2-5, with a possible D match to TRBD2 (6 bases). There are 12 residues in the CDR3. The germline CDR1 and CDR2 sequences are SNHLY and FYNNEI. V lost 6 bases to trimming and J lost 4 bases, with 9 bases between them. CDR3 amino acids: CASRKGGETQYF. In DNA, the CDR3 is TGTGCCAGCAGGAAGGGAGGAGAGACCCAGTACTTC.

This clone was recorded many times. The gene calls are TRBV7-9 and TRBJ2-2, with D maybe TRBD2 (5 bases). This CDR3 has 13 amino acids. Germline lookup yields CDR1 SEHNR and CDR2 FQNEAQ (reference sequence). Deletions cut 7 bases from V and 7 bases from J, with 13 bases between. Here the CDR3 DNA reads TGTGCCAGCAAGGAGGATGGTGGCGGGGAGCTGTTTTTT. Translation: CASKEDGGGELFF.

The gene calls are TRBV27 and TRBJ1-6, with D maybe TRBD1 (5 bases). From germline, CDR1 is MNHEY and CDR2 SMNVEV (reference sequence). V was pared by 1 base and J by 6 bases, with 10 bases between. The CDR3 is 15 amino acids. The CDR3 DNA reads TGTGCCAGCAGTTTATTCGGCAGGGTTAATTCACCCCTCCACTTT. Residues: CASSLFGRVNSPLHF.

This rearrangement joins TRBV11-3 to TRBJ2-5; no firm D call. The CDR3 sequence is 13 residues long. CDR1 SGHNT and CDR2 YENEEA come from the germline V gene. V lost 4 bases and J lost 4, with 10 bases in between. CDR3 protein: CASSSWGRETQYF. The CDR3 DNA follows: TGTGCCAGCAGCTCCTGGGGTCGAGAGACCCAGTACTTC.

This clone has just a few counts. The chain employs TRBV11-3 and TRBJ2-1, with D unclear. Trimming took off 5 bases at V and 1 base at J, with 12 bases between the two ends. The CDR3 is made up of 15 amino acids. Germline CDR1 SGHNT, CDR2 YENEEA. The CDR3: CASSPQSVSYNEQFF. Written as DNA, the CDR3 is TGTGCCAGCAGCCCCCAGAGTGTTTCCTACAATGAGCAGTTCTTC.

The rearrangement links TRBV29-1 to TRBJ2-3; D gene unclear. The CDR3 extends over 16 amino acids. The germline V gene encodes CDR1 SQVTM and CDR2 ANQGSEA. The V and J ends lost 0 bases and 0 bases respectively, with 13 bases between them. CDR3 region: CSVEDRVRLSTDTQYF. For the CDR3, the DNA is TGCAGCGTTGAAGATCGTGTACGCCTGAGCACAGATACGCAGTATTTT.

The chain is built from TRBV11-2 and TRBJ2-1; D gene unclear. There are 13 residues in the CDR3. Per the germline V gene, CDR1 is SGHAT and CDR2 is FQNNGV. Trimming pared 0 bases from V and 9 bases from J, leaving 9 bases between. In nucleotides, the CDR3 is TGTGCCAGCAGCTTAGAGGGATTAGGTGAGCAGTTCTTC. Amino acids: CASSLEGLGEQFF.

The table lists this clone with a few counts. The chain uses TRBV19 and TRBJ1-4; weak D call: TRBD1 (5 bases). CDR1 is LNHDA, CDR2 SQIVND, per germline (reference sequence). This CDR3 is built from 14 residues. Trimming removed 3 bases from V and 8 bases from J, with 13 bases in between. Here the CDR3 reads CASSIFRDEEKLFF. For the CDR3, the DNA is TGTGCCAGTAGTATTTTCAGGGATGAGGAAAAACTGTTTTTT. Filled out from reference TRBV19 and TRBJ1-4, the complete variable domain reads DGGITQSPKYLFRKEGQNVTLSCEQNLNHDAMYWYRQDPGQGLRLIYYSQIVNDFQKGDIAEGYSVSREKKESFPLTVTSAQKNPTAFYLCASSIFRDEEKLFFGSGTQLSVL.

There are a few counts of this clone. V usage is TRBV5-4 and J usage is TRBJ1-2; perhaps TRBD1 as D (5 bases). Germline V gives CDR1 SGHNT, CDR2 YYREEE (reference sequence). V lost 3 bases to trimming and J lost 4 bases, with 13 bases between them. The CDR3 is 14 residues long. Written as DNA, the CDR3 is TGTGCCAGCAGCTCCGGGACGGCCGTCTATGGCTACACCTTC. Protein product: CASSSGTAVYGYTF.